The 20 T cell receptor beta chains in this list originate from one sample, sequenced in a study of cytomegalovirus exposure and HLA in healthy donors. Using immunoSEQ multiplex PCR, the repertoire was profiled, and TCRdb retains in-frame clones only, with some absent. The profile covers 150,000 to 200,000 clones, with about 95% appearing a single time and roughly 1% taken by the ten largest. The source material was PBMCs. The source of these receptors is a woman between 18 and 29 years old in good health and CMV-seronegative.

The chain employs TRBV27 and TRBJ1-2, with D possibly TRBD1 on 6 matching bases. CDR3 size: 15 residues. Trimming pared 4 bases from V and 8 bases from J, leaving 20 bases between. The germline gives CDR1 MNHEY, CDR2 SMNVEV (reference sequence). The CDR3 loop reads CASSSVPTGSWGYTF. CDR3 sequence (DNA): TGTGCCAGCAGTTCGGTACCTACAGGGTCCTGGGGCTACACCTTC.

The chain links TRBV15 to TRBJ1-3; D perhaps matches TRBD1 (6 bases). Germline V CDR1 and CDR2: LNHNV, YYDKDF (reference sequence). The V end was cut by 5 bases, the J end by 4 bases, with 18 bases between. The CDR3 contains 16 residues. The CDR3 loop is CATSSHSGARGNTIYF. The DNA for the CDR3 is TGTGCCACCAGCTCCCATTCAGGGGCGCGAGGAAACACCATATATTTT.

V and J are TRBV6-6 and TRBJ2-7; weak D call: TRBD1 (7 bases). V lost 2 bases, J lost 3 bases, and 11 bases lay in between. This CDR3 spans 14 amino acids. Germline CDR1 is MNHNY and CDR2 is SVGAGI (reference sequence). CDR3 protein: CASSYAGQFYEQYF. Here the CDR3 DNA reads TGTGCCAGCAGTTACGCGGGACAGTTCTACGAGCAGTACTTC.

This clone came up once. The rearrangement links TRBV27 to TRBJ1-5; D call uncertain. This CDR3 spans 12 amino acids. Germline-derived CDR1 and CDR2 are MNHEY and SMNVEV (reference sequence). The V gene lost 8 bases and the J gene lost 0 bases, with 5 bases spanning the gap. The CDR3 loop reads CASSFSNQPQHF. Written as DNA, the CDR3 is TGTGCCAGCTCGTTTAGCAATCAGCCCCAGCATTTT.

The V gene is TRBV6-6, the J gene TRBJ2-2, with D tentatively TRBD2 (5 bases). Trimming shortened V by 11 bases and J by 5 bases, and 21 bases separated the two germline ends. This CDR3 spans 15 amino acids. CDR1 and CDR2 (germline): MNHNY, SVGAGI (reference sequence). For the CDR3, the DNA is TGTGCCGGAAAGAGAGACCGGGGAGATACCGGGGAGCTGTTTTTT. Protein: CAGKRDRGDTGELFF.

Points on this clone: An end of the junction differs from the germline gene, which may be a read error. This chain uses TRBV18 with TRBJ1-2; D unclear. CDR1 KGHSH and CDR2 LQKENI come from the germline V gene. The CDR3 contains 12 residues. The CDR3 spells CANSPGGYGYTF. The CDR3 DNA sequence: TGTGCCAACTCACCGGGAGGGTATGGCTACACCTTC. Combining the CDR3 with reference TRBV18 and TRBJ1-2 gives the whole variable domain NAGVMQNPRHLVRRRGQEARLRCSPMKGHSHVYWYRQLPEEGLKFMVYLQKENIIDESGMPKERFSAEFPKEGPSILRIQQVVRGDSAAYFCANSPGGYGYTFGSGTRLTVV.

The chain employs TRBV7-2 and TRBJ1-2, with 8 positions matching TRBD1. Germline V gene lookup returns CDR1 SGHTA and CDR2 FQGNSA. CDR3 length: 17 residues. The junction had 6 bases not matched to a gene; V was cut back by 0 bases and J by 0 bases. The CDR3 spells CASSLARGQEANYGYTF. CDR3 sequence (DNA): TGTGCCAGCAGCTTAGCCAGGGGGCAGGAGGCTAACTATGGCTACACCTTC.

V gene TRBV10-3 combines with J gene TRBJ2-2, with TRBD1 matching 8 bases. Trimming removed 3 bases from V and 5 bases from J; junction bases left unmatched: 5. The CDR3 is 15 amino acids. Germline CDR1 and CDR2: ENHRY and SYGVKD. CDR3 sequence reads: CAISDTGGDTGELFF. CDR3 nucleotide sequence: TGTGCCATCAGTGACACAGGGGGAGATACCGGGGAGCTGTTTTTT.

The count of this clone is one. This rearrangement joins TRBV5-6 to TRBJ2-5, with TRBD1 matching 8 bases. CDR3 size: 13 residues. V trimming: 4 bases; J trimming: 4 bases; junction bases outside the gene matches: 3. The germline gives CDR1 SGHDT, CDR2 YYEEEE. Here the CDR3 reads CASSKTGAETQYF. In nucleotides, the CDR3 is TGTGCCAGCAGCAAGACAGGGGCAGAGACCCAGTACTTC.

Here the CDR3 reads CASSFTVGGNTIYF. CDR3 nucleotide sequence: TGTGCCAGCAGCTTTACAGTGGGTGGTAACACCATATATTTT. The chain couples TRBV7-2 to TRBJ1-3; D unclear. Trimming took off 3 bases at V and 7 bases at J, with 13 bases between the two ends. The CDR3 runs to 14 residues. The V gene's germline CDR1 is SGHTA and CDR2 FQGNSA.

The V and J genes are TRBV5-1 and TRBJ2-3; 7 bases match TRBD2. Germline CDR1 SGHRS, CDR2 YFSETQ. The CDR3 contains 16 residues. J was trimmed by 2 bases and V by 3 bases; bases with no gene match: 9. The CDR3 sequence: CASSSKGGGITDTQYF. CDR3 nucleotides: TGCGCCAGCAGCTCGAAAGGCGGGGGAATCACAGATACGCAGTATTTT.

J is TRBJ2-7 and V is TRBV6-5; D possibly corresponds to TRBD1 (6 bases). V lost 6 bases, J lost 2 bases, and 14 bases lay in between. Germline CDR1 reads MNHEY; CDR2 reads SVGAGI. The CDR3 covers 14 residues. The CDR3 loop reads CASRETGQTYEQYF. The CDR3 coding sequence is TGTGCCAGCAGAGAAACGGGACAAACCTACGAGCAGTACTTC.

The V gene is TRBV10-1, the J gene TRBJ2-7; a possible D gene is TRBD2 (5 bases). Germline-derived CDR1 and CDR2 are WNHNN and SYGVQD (reference sequence). Trimming pared 7 bases from V and 2 bases from J, leaving 15 bases between. The CDR3 has 14 amino acids. CDR3 DNA sequence: TGCGCCAGCATGGTGTCGGGAATTCCCTACGAGCAGTACTTC. Encoded protein: CASMVSGIPYEQYF.

This chain uses TRBV6-6 with TRBJ1-1, with a possible D match to TRBD1 (6 bases). There are 13 residues in the CDR3. The ends were cut back, 6 bases at V and 6 bases at J, with 14 bases in the middle. In germline, CDR1 is MNHNY, CDR2 SVGAGI (reference sequence). The CDR3 spells CASRNPGAPEAFF. The CDR3 DNA sequence: TGTGCCAGCAGGAACCCAGGGGCCCCTGAAGCTTTCTTT.

This clone was found once. The chain carries TRBV11-2 and TRBJ2-7; D not certain. V lost 0 bases and J 0 bases, leaving 9 bases between the germline ends. The CDR3 is 15 residues long. Germline lookup yields CDR1 SGHAT and CDR2 FQNNGV. CDR3 amino acids: CASSLESAFSYEQYF. Written as DNA, the CDR3 is TGTGCCAGCAGCTTAGAAAGCGCATTCTCCTACGAGCAGTACTTC. Full variable domain (missing parts from reference TRBV11-2 and TRBJ2-7): EAGVAQSPRYKIIEKRQSVAFWCNPISGHATLYWYQQILGQGPKLLIQFQNNGVVDDSQLPKDRFSAERLKGVDSTLKIQPAKLEDSAVYLCASSLESAFSYEQYFGPGTRLTVT.

V usage is TRBV5-4 and J usage is TRBJ2-3; D possibly corresponds to TRBD2 (6 bases). The ends were cut back, 4 bases at V and 2 bases at J, with 20 bases in the middle. The CDR3 extends over 17 amino acids. Germline V lookup: CDR1 SGHNT, CDR2 YYREEE (reference sequence). The CDR3 DNA sequence: TGTGCCAGCAGCCTACCCGCTAGGGACTTTAACACAGATACGCAGTATTTT. This sequence encodes CASSLPARDFNTDTQYF.

The chain uses TRBV29-1 and TRBJ2-6; D is undetermined. Germline CDR1 and CDR2: SQVTM and ANQGSEA. CDR3 length: 12 residues. V was shortened by 6 bases and J by 0 bases, with 3 bases between the two germline ends. The chain's CDR3 is CSVHSGANVLTF. The CDR3 DNA sequence: TGCAGCGTCCACTCTGGGGCCAACGTCCTGACTTTC.

The gene calls are TRBV9 and TRBJ2-1; D may be TRBD2 (5 bases). Looked up from germline, CDR1 is SGDLS and CDR2 is YYNGEE. This CDR3 contains 14 residues. V dropped 0 bases and J dropped 5 bases, with 9 bases sitting between them. The CDR3 sequence: CASSVVFGDNEQFF. The DNA of the CDR3 is TGTGCCAGCAGCGTAGTGTTCGGGGACAATGAGCAGTTCTTC.

V usage is TRBV7-3 and J usage is TRBJ2-6; possible D gene TRBD1, 5 bases. Germline CDR1 reads SGHTA; CDR2 reads FQGTGA. There are 15 residues in the CDR3. V gave up 5 bases and J gave up 0 bases, with 8 bases separating them. The CDR3 sequence is CASSRDSSGANVLTF. Written as DNA, the CDR3 is TGTGCCAGCAGCCGTGACAGCTCTGGGGCCAACGTCCTGACTTTC.

The chain links TRBV2 to TRBJ2-2; 9 nucleotides agree with TRBD1. Germline-derived CDR1 and CDR2 are SNHLY and FYNNEI. There are 17 residues in the CDR3. The V gene end was trimmed by 7 bases and the J gene end by 4 bases; junction bases not matched to a gene: 13. In nucleotides, the CDR3 is TGTGCCAGCAACCGTGGGAACAGGGGGCAGGGCACCGGGGAGCTGTTTTTT. It is translated as CASNRGNRGQGTGELFF.